The clone carrying this T cell receptor (beta chain) was seen only a few times. The junction does not match germline at one end; this may be a read error. In the original workflow: Nucleated cell counts were estimated from reference gene primer amplification. The protocol was immunoSEQ multiplex PCR, while the TCRdb copy is restricted to in-frame clones and leaves out a portion. That table supplies the V and J calls and clone size; D and trimming were determined from the DNA. This repertoire shows about 180,000 clones, roughly 86% found once; its top ten account for 1.6%. This sample is drawn from a study of blood T cell repertoires in COVID-19. As for the study in general: Donors in the United States, Italy and Spain gave samples during acute or convalescent COVID-19.

The germline CDR1 and CDR2 sequences are SGHRS and YFSETQ. This CDR3 spans 12 amino acids. Material: peripheral blood. The receptor's source is a woman in her 50s with acute or convalescent COVID-19. The chain carries TRBV5-1 and TRBJ2-7, with 8 bases lining up with TRBD1. The CDR3 nucleotides are TGCGCCAGCAGCCCCGGACAGGGAATTTCTCTGTTC. It specifies CASSPGQGISLF.